The 11 T cell receptor beta chains below all came from one sample that was sequenced in a study of T cells in women clearing cervical HPV infection. TCRdb keeps only in-frame clones here, not all; method: immunoSEQ multiplex PCR. The repertoire table contains tens of thousands of clones. Material for sequencing was blood buffy coat. Source of these receptors: a woman aged 18-69 years with a cervical HPV16 infection that either progressed to CIN3+ or cleared (not recorded which).

About this clone: The CDR3 is cut off 3 residues early in the read; its end comes from the germline J gene. The V gene is TRBV5-1, the J gene TRBJ2-7, with a weak D call TRBD1 (6 bases). Trimming left V 4 bases short and J 5 bases short, with 16 bases between. CDR1 is SGHRS and CDR2 is YFSETQ in the germline V gene. CDR3 length: 14 residues. The covered CDR3 bases are TGCGCCAGCAGCGTGAACCGGGACACCGACGAG. Its translation: CASSVNRDTDE. The complete CDR3 reads CASSVNRDTDEQYF.

Comments on this clone: The missing CDR3 end, 3 residues past where the read stops, is filled in from the germline J gene. The chain is built from TRBV19 and TRBJ2-7, with D maybe TRBD2 (6 bases). Germline-derived CDR1 and CDR2 are LNHDA and SQIVND (reference sequence). The CDR3 spans 14 residues. The V end was cut by 6 bases, the J end by 2 bases, with 14 bases between. The CDR3 protein is CASSATGLTYEQYF. Partial CDR3 DNA: TGTGCCAGTAGCGCTACGGGACTTACCTACGAG.

In regard to this clone: The read ends 3 residues before the CDR3 terminus; that terminus is restored from the germline J gene. The same CDR3 is also encoded by other DNA sequences in this sample. The chain carries TRBV18 and TRBJ2-5, with 9 bases that match TRBD2. Germline values: CDR1 KGHSH, CDR2 LQKENI. This CDR3 contains 14 residues. V was pared by 6 bases and J by 5 bases, with 7 bases of the junction left unmatched. The CDR3 spells CASSPAAGGETQYF. CDR3 DNA (partial): TGTGCCAGCTCCCCAGCGGCGGGGGGGGAGACC.

As concerns this clone: The CDR3 end is not reached by the read, which stops 3 residues before it; the germline J gene fills it in. The chain uses TRBV7-2 and TRBJ2-5; TRBD1 matches at 7 bases. Unmatched junction bases numbered 5, after V lost 5 bases and J lost 5 bases. The CDR3 totals 13 residues. CDR1 is SGHTA, CDR2 FQGNSA, per germline. CDR3: CASSRGGGETQYF. The sequenced CDR3 bases are TGTGCCAGCAGCCGAGGGGGCGGGGAGACC.

As regards this clone: Read sequence stops 3 residues before the CDR3 end, and the germline J gene provides the missing end. The chain combines TRBV6-2 or TRBV6-3 with TRBJ1-1; the match to TRBD1 covers 7 bases. Germline CDR1 MNHEY, CDR2 SVGEGT. This CDR3 contains 17 residues. V lost 4 bases and J lost 4; bases outside the gene matches: 15. The CDR3: CASSFSLLQGTSTEAFF. The CDR3 bases that were read are TGTGCCAGCAGTTTTTCCCTTTTACAGGGGACGAGCACTGAA.

To note about this clone: The read stops 3 residues short of the end of the CDR3; the missing end is completed from the germline J gene. The chain links TRBV20-1 to TRBJ2-7, with 10 positions matching TRBD1. J was trimmed by 3 bases and V by 5 bases; bases with no gene match: 4. This CDR3 contains 13 residues. Germline V CDR1 and CDR2: DFQATT, SNEGSKA (reference sequence). The DNA read from the CDR3 is TGCAGTGCTCGGACAGGGGGTTTCTACGAG. Encoded protein: CSARTGGFYE. The full-length CDR3 reads as CSARTGGFYEQYF.

About this clone: The read terminates 3 residues before the CDR3 end, so the remaining end is supplied by the germline J gene. The J gene is TRBJ1-6, the V gene TRBV7-9; D is possibly TRBD1 (5 bases). The CDR3 totals 15 residues. The V and J ends lost 1 base and 7 bases respectively, with 11 bases between them. Germline assignment: CDR1 SEHNR and CDR2 FQNEAQ (reference sequence). CDR3 bases read: TGTGCCAGCAGCTTAGGTGGGACTCTGAATTCACCC. This translates into CASSLGGTLNSP. The whole CDR3 region reads CASSLGGTLNSPLHF. Drawing the rest from reference TRBV7-9 and TRBJ1-6, the complete variable domain is DTGVSQNPRHKITKRGQNVTFRCDPISEHNRLYWYRQTLGQGPEFLTYFQNEAQLEKSRLLSDRFSAERPKGSFSTLEIQRTEQGDSAMYLCASSLGGTLNSPLHFGNGTRLTVT.

On this clone itself: Read data end 3 residues before the CDR3 end; the end is taken from the germline J gene. J is TRBJ1-5 and V is TRBV12-3 or TRBV12-4; D may be TRBD1 (6 bases). V gave up 6 bases and J gave up 0 bases, with 21 bases separating them. The CDR3 sequence is 18 residues long. The CDR3 bases that were read are TGTGCCAGCAGCCCAGAGAGGGGGACCTCATATAGCAATCAGCCC. Its translation is CASSPERGTSYSNQP. In full, the CDR3 is CASSPERGTSYSNQPQHF.

Remarks on this clone: The read gets to within 3 residues of the CDR3 end, and the germline J gene fills in the rest. The chain combines TRBV9 with TRBJ1-4; the D gene is possibly TRBD1 (5 bases). CDR3 length equals 16 residues. The germline V gene encodes CDR1 SGDLS and CDR2 YYNGEE. The V end lost 0 bases, the J end lost 3 bases, and 12 bases lay between the germline ends. CDR3 protein: CASSVGGGGANEKLFF. Partial CDR3 DNA: TGTGCCAGCAGCGTAGGGGGCGGGGGGGCTAATGAAAAA.

As to this clone: A junction boundary mismatches the germline segment, possibly from a read error. The read comes to an end 3 residues before the CDR3 does, leaving the germline J gene to fill in the end. The genes are TRBV4-2 and TRBJ2-2; D remains ambiguous. This CDR3 is 15 amino acids long. Germline V gives CDR1 LGHNA, CDR2 YNFKEQ. Partial CDR3 DNA: TGCGCCAGCAGCCAAGAATCCCAAGGGCCCGGGGAG. It translates to CASSQESQGPGE. The whole CDR3 reads CASSQESQGPGELFF.

With regard to this clone: The read ends 3 residues early relative to the CDR3; the germline J gene fills the gap. The V call is TRBV27, the J call TRBJ2-2; 7 nucleotides match TRBD1. With 3 bases clipped from V and 4 bases from J, the junction kept 8 bases outside the gene matches. CDR3 size: 16 residues. Per germline, CDR1 MNHEY and CDR2 SMNVEV (reference sequence). CDR3 sequence reads: CASSFFEGAFTGELFF. The covered CDR3 bases are TGTGCCAGCAGTTTTTTTGAGGGGGCGTTCACCGGGGAG.